Here is one T cell receptor beta chain with its context. Its target antigen remains unknown. No clone much larger than this one lies a single base away; base qualities are absent. The library was made by the immunoSEQ multiplex PCR assay. The multiplex PCR relied on a mix of 60 forward primers for TCR Vbeta segments and 13 reverse primers for TCR Jbeta segments. A multiplex PCR assay on genomic DNA amplified the CDR3 region of rearranged TCR beta genes. The amplified TCR beta libraries were sequenced on the Illumina HiSeq System as 87-base-pair reads. The study's processing was this. In a later analysis, 70 million to 95 million unique TCR beta chains were counted across the 650 to 700 repertoires, and about 10 million of these chains were shared by at least two donors. Raw reads were error-corrected and collapsed into unique sequences with a nearest-neighbor algorithm that merged closely related sequences to remove PCR and sequencing errors. CDR3 sequences were aligned to IMGT reference sequences to assign V, D and J gene segments. For a sequence to be retained, a match of at least six nucleotides was required to both a V gene segment and a J gene segment. A rearrangement was called productive if the CDR3 had no stop codons and remained in frame with V and J, and every other rearrangement was called non-productive. CDR3 was defined by IMGT convention, running from the second conserved V-encoded cysteine to the conserved J-encoded phenylalanine. Sequences without an unambiguous match to a single V gene segment were excluded from the earlier analysis of about 630 of the donors. An earlier analysis of over 450 of the donors classified V segments as functional when productive rearrangements were above 56.7% and as segregating when the standard deviation between donors was above 5%. A statistical classification framework was built to diagnose cytomegalovirus status from the catalog of TCR beta chain sequences. V and J gene assignment, in a later analysis, came from comparing TCR nucleotide sequences with IMGT/GENE-DB human TR gene sequences. A later analysis assigned CDR3 sequences and most-parsimonious VDJ recombination scenarios with the TCRdist pipeline. In a later analysis, every TCR beta chain was defined by the combination of its CDR3 amino acid sequence and its V-gene family, and reads without a unique V-gene family were dropped. As a way to deal with suspected cross-contamination and a sequencing artifact, a later analysis dropped hundreds of nucleotide sequences that were highly shared and had low generation probability. In a later analysis, a clonal expansion index for each public chain was calculated from normalized within-repertoire ranks of inferred template counts. A later analysis computed generation probabilities with a VDJ recombination model fitted to out-of-frame rearrangements, and checked the results against IGoR. Hypergeometric tests were used in a later analysis to score TCR-TCR, TCR-HLA and TCR-CMV co-occurrence, with a repertoire-size bias correction applied to the TCR pairs. False discovery rates were estimated in a later analysis by permuting HLA or CMV assignments 20 times. In a later analysis, co-occurring TCRs were grouped using DBSCAN, and TCRdist sequence similarity was added for clustering within HLA-allele-positive subsets. Co-occurrence clustering excluded repertoires with fewer than 30,000 or more than 120,000 public chains, plus five with anomalous nucleotide sharing. Imported from immuneACCESS, the table was reduced by TCRdb to in-frame sequences with V and J called. These copies leave out some clones; in studies compared against another copy, an unresolved V gene accounts for under half, and the cause of the remainder is not known. V and J calls and clone size follow that table, whereas D and trimming were derived from the DNA. A total of 35,000 to 45,000 clones appear in this sample, about 53% of them only once. The leading ten clones occupy 6.2% of the sample.

Spanning cysteine to phenylalanine, the CDR3 consists of 12 amino acids. Only CDR3 DNA is held: 36 bases, read in frame from base 1. CDR1 and CDR2, looked up from the germline V gene (reference sequence), are GTSNPN and SVGIG. The data are from a study of cytomegalovirus exposure and HLA in healthy donors (dated 2017 in TCRdb). Regarding the research as a whole: In an earlier analysis of approximately 640 of the donors, 250 to 350 Gb of sequence data and 90 million to 120 million unique TCR beta sequences from 150 million to 200 million T cells were reported. An early release covering roughly 580 HLA-typed donors comprised roughly 300 gigabases of sequencing data and approximately 85 million unique TCR sequences. Of the roughly 390 genotyped donors, over 70% fell in the genetic ancestry cluster associated with self-reported Caucasian donors. The study was designed to test whether signatures of past pathogen exposure could be identified by cataloging public T cell receptors. Using immunosequencing, the study profiled T cell repertoires from fewer than 700 subjects and related those repertoires to cytomegalovirus serostatus. A separate validation cohort of 90 to 150 different subjects was used in addition to the approximately 700-subject first cohort. The study combined high-throughput TCR immunosequencing, statistical association of individual TCRs with disease status, and machine learning to predict cytomegalovirus infection status. A later analysis re-examined previously published TCR beta repertoires from 600 to 700 donors and added high-resolution HLA genotyping to investigate patterns of TCR occurrence. Rather than using new phenotypic data, the later analysis identified candidate immune exposures from TCR beta sequences and from how often those sequences occurred across donors. An earlier analysis of some 500 of the donors used high-throughput TCR beta sequencing to judge whether each TCR beta V gene segment behaved as functional or pseudogenic. Alongside the repertoire data, information on donor age, sex, ethnicity and CMV serostatus was compiled. Genome-wide SNP genotypes for about 65% of the roughly 670 donors were used in a later genetic analysis, which treated that subset as a discovery cohort. All discovery cohort repertoires had been generated on a single sequencing platform. HLA typing included class I and class II loci at four-digit resolution. The number of typed donors differed by locus: about 629-630 for A, B, C, DRB1 and DQB1; some 540 for DQA1; roughly 600 for DPA1; and around 470 for DPB1. Roughly five DR-DQ haplotypes were treated as single units for association and clustering because of strong linkage in the cohort. Among around 400 genotyped donors of the cohort, an average of around 250,000 unique TCR beta nucleotide sequences was sequenced per donor, of which approximately 18% were non-productive. On the study overall, not on this receptor specifically: Three of the identified cytomegalovirus-associated TCR beta chains were confirmed in vitro to be specific for cytomegalovirus antigens. The cohort was sequenced for TCR beta chains only, and without alpha or paired-chain data the features that could be detected were limited. Most TCR sequences were seen in very few donors, while some public TCRs were found in many individuals. V-gene and J-gene trimming of TCR beta chains was associated with a missense DCLRE1C variant in a later genetic analysis, and the association was replicated in an independent cohort. For the cohort, immune exposure information was limited to CMV serostatus. The classifier was reported to diagnose cytomegalovirus status with high specificity and sensitivity in both the original cohort and the validation cohort. The 87-base-pair reads could not distinguish some IMGT-functional V segments, including TRBV6-2 and TRBV6-3, so those segments were excluded. When HLA alleles, especially DR and DQ, strongly co-occurred, attributing TCR associations to individual alleles was difficult. According to a later analysis, TCR association rates differed among HLA loci, with DRB1 alleles showing the most associated TCRs and HLA-C alleles showing the fewest. HLA typing was unavailable for some donors at each locus, so association tests used only the typed subset. The earlier analysis of about 600 of the donors excluded some 16 rarely observed V segments, including chromosome 9 orphons, because counts were too low. A later analysis found that HLA-associated TCR beta chains were more clonally expanded and had lower generation probabilities than equally common non-associated chains. A further reported finding was that TCR beta sequences accurately predicted the HLA-A and HLA-B alleles for most subjects in the first cohort. Linkage disequilibrium might explain the correlated functional status among segregating V segments, but an unknown experimental factor could not be ruled out. According to a later genetic analysis, donors in an Asian-associated ancestry cluster had fewer N-insertions in productive TCRs than the approximately 700-donor mean. Presence/absence analyses assumed roughly uniform sequencing depth across donors, an assumption that may not hold. A group of highly shared sequence variants was considered likely to be a technical artifact of the sequencing pipeline. According to a later analysis, parvovirus B19, influenza, CMV and Epstein-Barr virus appeared linked to several top co-occurrence clusters. In the study, 150 to 200 TCR beta chains were listed as associated with cytomegalovirus. In a later analysis, around 17,000 TCR beta sequences were associated with specific HLA alleles at a false discovery rate of 0.05. Broadly in line with IMGT annotations, most TCR beta V segments showed up in productive rearrangements about 87% or about 30% of the time in an earlier analysis of several hundred of the donors. Most CMV-associated TCR beta chains appeared to be HLA-restricted in a later analysis, and the HLA associations seemed to be driven largely by CMV exposure. The authors suggested that the approach could potentially be extended to other disease states and immunological phenotypes.

The cohort comprised approximately 700 healthy bone marrow donors. Cohort members were all nominally healthy when sampled, although unrecorded immune exposures were likely present. The donor was CMV seropositive and belonged to the group of 250 to 350 seropositive cohort members. Every donor gave a peripheral blood sample, and the peripheral blood mononuclear cells from that sample were used for TCR beta sequencing. Genomic DNA was extracted from the blood cell samples with the Qiagen DNeasy Blood Extraction Kit. The TCR comes from a woman between 35 and 50 years old in good health and CMV-seropositive. Sequencing was done on a sample of PBMCs. This chain joins TRBV30 to TRBJ1-4; the D segment could be TRBD1, given 6 matching bases. The CDR3 is CARGGLGEKLFF. The DNA sequence reads TGTGCGAGAGGGGGTTTAGGTGAAAAACTGTTTTTT.